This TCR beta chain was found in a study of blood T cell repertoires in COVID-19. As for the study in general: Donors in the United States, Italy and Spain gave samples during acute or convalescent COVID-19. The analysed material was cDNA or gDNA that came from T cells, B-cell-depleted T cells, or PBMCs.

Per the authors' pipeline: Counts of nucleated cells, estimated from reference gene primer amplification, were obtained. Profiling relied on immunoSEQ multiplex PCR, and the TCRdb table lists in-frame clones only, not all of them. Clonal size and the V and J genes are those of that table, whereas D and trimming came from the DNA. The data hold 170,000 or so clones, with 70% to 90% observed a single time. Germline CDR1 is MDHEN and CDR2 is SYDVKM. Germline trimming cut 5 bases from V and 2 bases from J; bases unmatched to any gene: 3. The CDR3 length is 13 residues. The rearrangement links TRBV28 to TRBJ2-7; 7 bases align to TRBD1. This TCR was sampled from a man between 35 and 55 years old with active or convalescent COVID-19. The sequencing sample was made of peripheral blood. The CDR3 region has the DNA TGTGCCAGCAGTCAGGACAGGCCCTACGAGCAGTACTTC. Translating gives CASSQDRPYEQYF.